This T cell receptor beta chain comes out of a study of tissue T cells after allogeneic stem cell transplantation (dated by TCRdb to about 2022). General notes on the study: Every GVHD patient received a graft from a donor; several grafts were unmodified and three were CD34-selected to deplete T cells. When multiple samples of a tissue were available, H&E sections were reviewed by a pathologist, and samples with histologically apparent lymphocytes were prioritized for sequencing. The study profiled TCR beta repertoires in many tissues obtained from research autopsies of patients with and without GVHD, and also in mouse models of GVHD. On the human side, the study was prospective and observational, with no blinding or randomization.

V loses 4 bases, J loses 3 bases, and the germline ends lie 18 bases apart. From a lookup of the germline V gene, CDR1 and CDR2 are MNHEY and SVGAGI. Taken from cysteine to phenylalanine, the CDR3 has 16 residues. The kept DNA is CDR3 alone, 48 bases in frame from the first base. Summary of the overall study and its limitations: In both patients and mice, T cells from blood and spleen covered only a limited part of the TCR repertoire found in tissues. Within patients, how anatomically similar tissues were was a major factor shaping TCR repertoire composition, regardless of disease or transplant status. Few T cell clones were found to be shared across patients, but shared repertoire signatures across patients were revealed in a tissue-specific fashion by motif-based clustering. Which tissue TCRs were alloreactive or antigen-specific was not determined in the study, and some of the clones might have been host cells that persisted. A small and clinically heterogeneous patient cohort was studied, and sampling depth was acknowledged as a limitation.

Regarding this clone: It has no known antigen specificity. It has no much larger one-base neighbor in the sample; base qualities were not kept.

Library method: the immunoSEQ multiplex PCR assay. TCRbeta CDR3 sequencing was performed at survey depth by Adaptive Biotechnologies, and CDR3 sequences, V/J genes, productive frequency and template counts were reported. TCR beta CDR3 regions were amplified from genomic DNA instead of RNA. In the source study's methods: Jensen-Shannon divergence was used to quantify pairwise repertoire overlap between tissues, with a value of 1 meaning complete divergence and a value of 0 meaning identical repertoires. Based on pairwise JSD values, tissues were grouped by single-linkage agglomerative hierarchical clustering, and the results were shown as dendrograms. GLIPH2 was run on all patient samples with simulation_depth 1000, kmer_min_depth 3, cdr3_length_cutoff 8, keeping groups with more than two unique CDR3s. A standardized tissue-overlap score was generated by extrapolating Jaccard GLIPH-group overlap across patients to a standard repertoire size of 1000 clones. To look at how diversity was associated with clinical or experimental variables, linear mixed-effect models were used, with tissue treated as a fixed effect and individual treated as a random effect. The table was pulled from immuneACCESS by TCRdb, which kept in-frame rearrangements only. Such tables lose some clones; where checked, under half of the loss comes from unresolved V genes, and the rest has no known cause. The V and J calls and clone size come from that table; D and trimming were worked out from the DNA. Here the sample has 4,000 to 6,000 clones; around 70% occur a single time. Approximately 26% of the sample is held by the ten biggest clonotypes.

Per the publication, the time point label means: human tissue collected at research (rapid) autopsy. Fewer than ten adult allo-HCT recipients with steroid-refractory GVHD were prospectively enrolled in a research-autopsy study over an approximately 3-year period. Gastrointestinal GVHD was present in all GVHD patients, several lines of GVHD-directed therapy were administered to all GVHD patients, and skin involvement was additionally present in about 5 GVHD patients. Autopsy tissues included GI sites from esophagus to rectum, liver, skin and lymphoid organs including spleen, after a median post-mortem interval of around 10 hours. Each autopsy specimen was bisected, with one portion flash-frozen in liquid nitrogen and the remainder formalin-fixed, and the outer muscle layers of GI specimens were removed. Genomic DNA was extracted from frozen tissues using the Mag-Bind Blood & Tissue DNA HDQ 96 Kit on a Chemagic 360 or the DNeasy Blood & Tissue Kit. Because of concern about red blood cell contamination, the extracted DNA went through further purification with the Genomic DNA Clean & Concentrator-25 kit.

The receptor was derived from a female patient aged 18 to 49 with steroid-refractory graft-versus-host disease after an allogeneic stem cell transplant. Once a transplant has taken place, some T cells may be donor derived. Here the sequenced sample was duodenal tissue, taken at autopsy. This sequence uses TRBV6-5 and TRBJ2-5; the D gene is perhaps TRBD1, on 7 matching bases. At the DNA level, the sequence is TGTGCCAGCAGTTGGAATCCAGGGGGGCGGAAAGAGACCCAGTACTTC. This gives the protein CASSWNPGGRKETQYF.